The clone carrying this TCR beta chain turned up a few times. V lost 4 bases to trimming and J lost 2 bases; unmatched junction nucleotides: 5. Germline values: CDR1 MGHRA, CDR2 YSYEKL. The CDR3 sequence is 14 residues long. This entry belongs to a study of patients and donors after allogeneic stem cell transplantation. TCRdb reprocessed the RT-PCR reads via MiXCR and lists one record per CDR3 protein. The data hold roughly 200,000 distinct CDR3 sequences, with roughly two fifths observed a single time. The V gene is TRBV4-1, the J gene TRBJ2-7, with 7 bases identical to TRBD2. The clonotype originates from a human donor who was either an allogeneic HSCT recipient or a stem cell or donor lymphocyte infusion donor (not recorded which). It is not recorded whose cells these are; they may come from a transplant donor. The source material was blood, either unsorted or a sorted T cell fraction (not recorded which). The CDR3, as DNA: TGCGCCAGCAGCCCTGGACTAGAGGCCTACGAGCAGTACTTC. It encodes CASSPGLEAYEQYF.